This T cell receptor (beta chain) was recovered during a study of T cell repertoires in cytomegalovirus infection. Study-level background: Public TCR beta signatures indicated both CMV infection and matching HLA type. General study results and limits: Based on cumulative public TCR beta family frequency, carriers of CMV plus the relevant HLA were identified.

TCRdb passed the reads through MiXCR, listing each CDR3 protein once. Among 400,000 to 550,000 distinct CDR3 sequences listed, about 11% were seen once. This clonotype was observed at least ten times. Its antigen is not identified. CDR1 SGHDT and CDR2 YYEEEE come from the germline V gene. Trimming cost V 2 bases and J 2 bases; bases outside gene matches: 5. The CDR3 has 15 amino acids. Material for sequencing was PBMCs. This clonotype originated in a human donor in good health (CMV status not recorded). Some clones in this sample may be carry-over from other donors' samples. The V and J genes are TRBV5-6 and TRBJ2-3; TRBD2 matches 7 bases. The CDR3 here is CASSLTSANTDTQYF. The CDR3 DNA follows: TGTGCCAGCAGCTTAACTAGCGCAAACACAGATACGCAGTATTTT.